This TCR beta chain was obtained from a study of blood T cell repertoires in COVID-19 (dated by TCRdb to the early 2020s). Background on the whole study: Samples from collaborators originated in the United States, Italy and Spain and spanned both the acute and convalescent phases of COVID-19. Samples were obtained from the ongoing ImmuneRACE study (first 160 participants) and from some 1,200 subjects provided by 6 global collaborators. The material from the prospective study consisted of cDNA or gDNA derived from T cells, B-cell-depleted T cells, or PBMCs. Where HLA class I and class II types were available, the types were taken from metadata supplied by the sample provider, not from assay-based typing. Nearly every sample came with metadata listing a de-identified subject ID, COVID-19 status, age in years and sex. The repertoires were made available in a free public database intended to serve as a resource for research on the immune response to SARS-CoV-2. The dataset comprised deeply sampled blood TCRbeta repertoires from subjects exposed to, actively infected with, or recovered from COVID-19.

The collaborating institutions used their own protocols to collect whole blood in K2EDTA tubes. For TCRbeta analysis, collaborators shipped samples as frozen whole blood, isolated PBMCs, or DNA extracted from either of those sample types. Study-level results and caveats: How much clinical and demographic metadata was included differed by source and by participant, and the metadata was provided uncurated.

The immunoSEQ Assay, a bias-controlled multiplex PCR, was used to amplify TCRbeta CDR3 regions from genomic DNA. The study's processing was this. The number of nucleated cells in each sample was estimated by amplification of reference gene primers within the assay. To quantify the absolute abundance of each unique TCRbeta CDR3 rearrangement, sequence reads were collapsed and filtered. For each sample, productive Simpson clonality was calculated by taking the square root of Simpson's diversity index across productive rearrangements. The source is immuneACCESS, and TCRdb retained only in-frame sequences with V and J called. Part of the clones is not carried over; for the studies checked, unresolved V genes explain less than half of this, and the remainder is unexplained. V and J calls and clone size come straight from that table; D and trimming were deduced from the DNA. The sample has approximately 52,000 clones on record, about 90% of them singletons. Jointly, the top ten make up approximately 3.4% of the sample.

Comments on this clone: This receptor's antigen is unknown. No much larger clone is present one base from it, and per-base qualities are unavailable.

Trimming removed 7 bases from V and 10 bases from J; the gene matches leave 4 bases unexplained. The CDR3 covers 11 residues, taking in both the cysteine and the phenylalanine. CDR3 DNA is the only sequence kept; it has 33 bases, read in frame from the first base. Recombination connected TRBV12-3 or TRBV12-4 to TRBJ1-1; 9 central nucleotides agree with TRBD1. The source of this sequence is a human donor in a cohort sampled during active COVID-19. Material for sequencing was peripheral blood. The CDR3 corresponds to CASTYRGRAFF. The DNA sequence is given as TGTGCCAGCACCTACAGGGGGCGAGCTTTCTTT.